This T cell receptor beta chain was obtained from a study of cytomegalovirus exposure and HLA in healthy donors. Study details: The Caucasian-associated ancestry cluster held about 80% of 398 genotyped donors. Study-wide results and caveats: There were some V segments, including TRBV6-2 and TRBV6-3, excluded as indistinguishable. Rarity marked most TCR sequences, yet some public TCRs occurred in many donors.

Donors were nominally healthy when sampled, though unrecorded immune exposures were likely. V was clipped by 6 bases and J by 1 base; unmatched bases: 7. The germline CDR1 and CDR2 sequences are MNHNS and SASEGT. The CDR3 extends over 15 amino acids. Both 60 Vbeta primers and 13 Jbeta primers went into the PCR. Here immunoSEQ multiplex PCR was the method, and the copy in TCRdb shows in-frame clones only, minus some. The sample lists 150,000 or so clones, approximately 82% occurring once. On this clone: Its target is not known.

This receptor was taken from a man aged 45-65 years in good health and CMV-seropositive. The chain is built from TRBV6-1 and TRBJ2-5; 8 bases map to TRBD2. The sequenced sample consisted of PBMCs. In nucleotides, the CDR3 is TGTGCCAGCAGCGACCAGCGGGGGCCCCAAGAGACCCAGTACTTC. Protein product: CASSDQRGPQETQYF.